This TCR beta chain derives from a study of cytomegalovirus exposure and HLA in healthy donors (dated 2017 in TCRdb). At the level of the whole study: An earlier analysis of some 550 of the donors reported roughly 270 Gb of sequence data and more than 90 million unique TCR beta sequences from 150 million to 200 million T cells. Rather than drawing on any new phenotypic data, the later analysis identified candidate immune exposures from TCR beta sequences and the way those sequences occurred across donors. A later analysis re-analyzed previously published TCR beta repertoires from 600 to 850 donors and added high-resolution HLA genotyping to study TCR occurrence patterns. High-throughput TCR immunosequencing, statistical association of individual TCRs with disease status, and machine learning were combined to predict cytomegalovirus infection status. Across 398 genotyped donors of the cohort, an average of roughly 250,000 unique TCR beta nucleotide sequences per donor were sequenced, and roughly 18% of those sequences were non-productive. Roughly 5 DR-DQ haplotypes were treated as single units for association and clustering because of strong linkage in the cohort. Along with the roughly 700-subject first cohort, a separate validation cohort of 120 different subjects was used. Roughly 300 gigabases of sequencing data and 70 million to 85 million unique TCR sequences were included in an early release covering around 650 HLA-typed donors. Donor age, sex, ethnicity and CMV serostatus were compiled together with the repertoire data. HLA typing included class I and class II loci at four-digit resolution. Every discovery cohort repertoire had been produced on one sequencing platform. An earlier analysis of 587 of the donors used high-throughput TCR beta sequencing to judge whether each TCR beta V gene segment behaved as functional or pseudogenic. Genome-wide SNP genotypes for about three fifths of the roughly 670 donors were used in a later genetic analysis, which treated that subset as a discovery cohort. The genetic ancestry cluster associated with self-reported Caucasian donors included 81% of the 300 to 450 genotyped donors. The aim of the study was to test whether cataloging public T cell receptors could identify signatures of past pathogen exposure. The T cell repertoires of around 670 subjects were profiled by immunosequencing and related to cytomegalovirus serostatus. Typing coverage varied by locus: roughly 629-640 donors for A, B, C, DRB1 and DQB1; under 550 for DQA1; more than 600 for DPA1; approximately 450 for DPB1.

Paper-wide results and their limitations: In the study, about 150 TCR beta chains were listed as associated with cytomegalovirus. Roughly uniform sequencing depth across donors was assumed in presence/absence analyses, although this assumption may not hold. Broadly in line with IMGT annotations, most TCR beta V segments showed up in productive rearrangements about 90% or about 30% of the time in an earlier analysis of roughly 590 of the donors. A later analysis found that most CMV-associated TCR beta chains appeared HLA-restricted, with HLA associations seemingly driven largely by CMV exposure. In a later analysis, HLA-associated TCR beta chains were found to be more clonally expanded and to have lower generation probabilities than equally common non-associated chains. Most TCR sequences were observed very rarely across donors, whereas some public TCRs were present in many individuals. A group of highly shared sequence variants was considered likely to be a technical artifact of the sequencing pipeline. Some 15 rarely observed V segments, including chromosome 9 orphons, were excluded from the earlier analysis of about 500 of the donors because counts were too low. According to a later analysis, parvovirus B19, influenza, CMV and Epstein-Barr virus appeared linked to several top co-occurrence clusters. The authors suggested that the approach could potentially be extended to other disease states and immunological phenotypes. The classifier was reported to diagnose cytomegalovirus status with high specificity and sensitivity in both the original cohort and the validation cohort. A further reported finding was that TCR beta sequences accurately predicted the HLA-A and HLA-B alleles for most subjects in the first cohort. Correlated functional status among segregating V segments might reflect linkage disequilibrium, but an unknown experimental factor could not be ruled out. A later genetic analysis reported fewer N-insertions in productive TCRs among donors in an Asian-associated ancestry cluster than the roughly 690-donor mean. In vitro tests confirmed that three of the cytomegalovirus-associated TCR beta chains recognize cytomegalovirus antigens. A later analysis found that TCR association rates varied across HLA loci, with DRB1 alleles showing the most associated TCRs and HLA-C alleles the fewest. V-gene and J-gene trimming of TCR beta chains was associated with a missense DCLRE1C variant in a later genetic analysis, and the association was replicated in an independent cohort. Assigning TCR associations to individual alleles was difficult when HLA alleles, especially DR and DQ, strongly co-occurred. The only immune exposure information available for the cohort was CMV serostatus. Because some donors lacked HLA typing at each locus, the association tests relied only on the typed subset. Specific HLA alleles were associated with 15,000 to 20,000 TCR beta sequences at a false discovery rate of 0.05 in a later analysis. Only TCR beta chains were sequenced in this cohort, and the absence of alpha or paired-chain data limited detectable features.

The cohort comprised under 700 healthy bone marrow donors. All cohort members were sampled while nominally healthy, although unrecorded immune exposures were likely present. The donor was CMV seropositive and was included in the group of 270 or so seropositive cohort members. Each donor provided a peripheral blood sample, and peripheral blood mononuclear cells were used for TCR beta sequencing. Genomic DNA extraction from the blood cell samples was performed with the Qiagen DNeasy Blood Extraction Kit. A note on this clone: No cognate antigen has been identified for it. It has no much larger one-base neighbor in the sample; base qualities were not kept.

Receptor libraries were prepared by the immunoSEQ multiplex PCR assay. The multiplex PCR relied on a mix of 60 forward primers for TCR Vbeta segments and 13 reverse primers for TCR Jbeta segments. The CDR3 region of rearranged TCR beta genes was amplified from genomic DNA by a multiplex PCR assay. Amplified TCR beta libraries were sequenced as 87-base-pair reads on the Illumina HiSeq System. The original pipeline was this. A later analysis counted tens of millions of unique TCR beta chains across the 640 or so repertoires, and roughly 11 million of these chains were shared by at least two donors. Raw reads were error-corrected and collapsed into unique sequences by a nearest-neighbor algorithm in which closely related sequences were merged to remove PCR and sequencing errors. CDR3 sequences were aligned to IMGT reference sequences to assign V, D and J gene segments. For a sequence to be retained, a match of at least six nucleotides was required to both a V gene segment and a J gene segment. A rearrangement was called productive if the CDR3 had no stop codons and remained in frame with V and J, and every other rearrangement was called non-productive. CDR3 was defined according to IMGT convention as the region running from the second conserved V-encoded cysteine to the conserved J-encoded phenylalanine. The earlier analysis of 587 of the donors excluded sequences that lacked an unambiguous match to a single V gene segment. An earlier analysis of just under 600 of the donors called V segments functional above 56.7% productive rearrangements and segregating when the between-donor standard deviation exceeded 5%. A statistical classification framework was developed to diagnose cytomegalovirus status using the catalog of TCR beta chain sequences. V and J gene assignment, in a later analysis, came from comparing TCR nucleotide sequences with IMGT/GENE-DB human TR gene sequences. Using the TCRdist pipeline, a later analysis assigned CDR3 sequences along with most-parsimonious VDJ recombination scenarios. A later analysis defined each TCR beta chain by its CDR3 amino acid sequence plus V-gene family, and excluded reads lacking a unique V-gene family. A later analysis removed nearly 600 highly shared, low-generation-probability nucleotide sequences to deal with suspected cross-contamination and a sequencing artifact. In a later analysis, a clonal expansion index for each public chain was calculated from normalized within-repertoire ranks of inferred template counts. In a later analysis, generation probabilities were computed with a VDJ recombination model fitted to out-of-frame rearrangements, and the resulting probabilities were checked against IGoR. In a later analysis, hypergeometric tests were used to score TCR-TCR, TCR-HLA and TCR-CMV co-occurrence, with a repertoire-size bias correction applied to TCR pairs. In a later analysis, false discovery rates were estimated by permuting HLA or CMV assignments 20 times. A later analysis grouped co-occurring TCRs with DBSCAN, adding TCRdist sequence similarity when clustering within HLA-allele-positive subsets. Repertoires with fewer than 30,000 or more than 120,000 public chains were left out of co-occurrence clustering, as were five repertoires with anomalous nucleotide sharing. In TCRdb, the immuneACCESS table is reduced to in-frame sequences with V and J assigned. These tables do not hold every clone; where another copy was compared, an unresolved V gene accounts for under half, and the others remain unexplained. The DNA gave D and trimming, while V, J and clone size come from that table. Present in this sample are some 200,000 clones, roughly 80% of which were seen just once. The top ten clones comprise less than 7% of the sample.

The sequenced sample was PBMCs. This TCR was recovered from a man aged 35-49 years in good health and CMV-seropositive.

CDR3 reads: CATSGGQIEAFF. The DNA reads as follows: TGTGCCACGTCAGGGGGCCAAATTGAAGCTTTCTTT. This receptor chain uses TRBV6-1 and TRBJ1-1; 8 bases in the junction line up with TRBD1. From the germline V gene, CDR1 is MNHNS and CDR2 is SASEGT. Compared with germline, V lacks 10 bases and J lacks 7 bases; bases without a gene match: 8. There are 12 amino acids in the CDR3, from cysteine to phenylalanine inclusive. CDR3 DNA only is kept here, 36 bases in frame from base 1.